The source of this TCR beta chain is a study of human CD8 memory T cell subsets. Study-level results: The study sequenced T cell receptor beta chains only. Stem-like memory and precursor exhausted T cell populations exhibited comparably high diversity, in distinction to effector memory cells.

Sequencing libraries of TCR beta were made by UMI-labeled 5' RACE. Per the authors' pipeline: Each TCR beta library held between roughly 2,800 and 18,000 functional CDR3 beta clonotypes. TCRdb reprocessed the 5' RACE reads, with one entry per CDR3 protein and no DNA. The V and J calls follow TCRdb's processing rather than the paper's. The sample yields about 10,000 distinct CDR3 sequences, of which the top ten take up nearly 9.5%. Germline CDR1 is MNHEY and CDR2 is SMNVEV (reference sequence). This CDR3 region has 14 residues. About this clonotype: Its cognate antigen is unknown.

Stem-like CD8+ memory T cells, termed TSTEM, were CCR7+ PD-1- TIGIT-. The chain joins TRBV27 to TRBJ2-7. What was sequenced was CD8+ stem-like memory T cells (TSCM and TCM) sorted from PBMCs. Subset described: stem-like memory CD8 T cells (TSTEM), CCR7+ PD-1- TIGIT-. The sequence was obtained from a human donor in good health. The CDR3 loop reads CASSHPGTPYEQYF.